This TCR beta chain was observed in a study of T cells in localized non-small cell lung cancer. Note on this clone: Its target is not known.

TCRdb keeps only in-frame clones here, not all; method: immunoSEQ multiplex PCR. Of tens of thousands of clones in the sample, roughly 86% were seen once. Study results and caveats: The appearance of a median approximately 57 of the top 100 tumor clones was seen in adjacent lung.

The ends lost 6 bases at V and 2 bases at J; junction bases unmatched: 4. Germline V gene data show CDR1 as SNHLY and CDR2 as FYNNEI. CDR3 length equals 14 residues. This sequence joins TRBV2 and TRBJ2-3, with 8 bases fitting TRBD2. The starting material was peripheral blood, obtained before any cancer treatment. The receptor's source is a female donor aged 60 or older with stage I lung adenocarcinoma. The CDR3, as DNA: TGTGCCAGCAGGGTTAGCGGGGTCACAGATACGCAGTATTTT. Translation gives CASRVSGVTDTQYF.